This TCR beta chain was observed in a study of blood T cell repertoires in COVID-19. About the research overall: The cDNA or gDNA used as material had been derived from T cells, B-cell-depleted T cells, or PBMCs.

In its sample, this clone was seen once. One junction end does not reproduce the germline sequence, and a read error may be involved. The CDR3 covers 14 residues. Looked up from germline, CDR1 is SSHAT and CDR2 is FNYEAQ (reference sequence). Original processing notes: Reference gene primers were amplified, and this amplification served to estimate nucleated cell counts. Using immunoSEQ multiplex PCR, the repertoire was profiled, and TCRdb retains in-frame clones only, with some absent. The V and J calls and the clone size are those of that table, but D and trimming were determined from the DNA. The table shows more than 60,000 clones, with around nine tenths occurring only once.

The V and J genes are TRBV7-7 and TRBJ2-7, with D possibly matching TRBD1 (6 bases). This sequence originates from a woman between 50 and 59 years old with active or convalescent COVID-19. The sequencing input was peripheral blood. CDR3 coding DNA: TGTGCTAGCAGCTTACAGGGTAAACCCTACGAGCAGTACTTC. Translated: CASSLQGKPYEQYF.